This T cell receptor beta chain derives from a study of blood T cell repertoires in COVID-19. Study background: Collection of acute and convalescent COVID-19 samples took place in the United States, Italy and Spain. PBMCs, B-cell-depleted T cells, or T cells were the source of the cDNA or gDNA that made up the material.

Authors' analysis steps: Nucleated cell number was recorded as an estimate derived from reference gene primer amplification. Generated by immunoSEQ multiplex PCR, the TCRdb table keeps only in-frame clones and is missing some. V and J calls and clone size come straight from that table; D and trimming were deduced from the DNA. The sample shows under 25,000 clones, about 80% of them seen only once. The trim removed 4 bases at V and 3 bases at J, leaving 5 bases unmatched. CDR1 and CDR2 (germline): LGHNA, YSLEER. This CDR3 is built from 15 residues. What was sequenced was peripheral blood. This TCR was recovered from a man aged 65 to 79 with acute or convalescent COVID-19. The rearrangement uses TRBV4-3 and TRBJ1-5; the match to TRBD1 covers 8 bases. DNA of the CDR3: TGCGCCAGCAGCCGCTCAGGGGGCCCCAATCAGCCCCAGCATTTT. Translation: CASSRSGGPNQPQHF.